A single sample is the source of the 24 T cell receptor beta chains below, sequenced in a study of shared clonotypes between healthy human individuals. Here immunoSEQ multiplex PCR was the method, and the copy in TCRdb shows in-frame clones only, minus some. Of some 2,500,000 clones detected, around 92% appear once; the ten largest clones hold about 0.36%. The sample consisted of naive CD4+ T cells from PBMCs. Subset here: CD45RA+ positively selected. These receptors originate from a man aged 18 to 30 in good health. Some clones in this sample may be carry-over from other donors' samples.

The J gene is TRBJ2-7, the V gene TRBV29-1; no definite D call. CDR3 length equals 13 residues. Trimming removed 6 bases at V and 3 bases at J, with 15 bases between. Germline CDR1 and CDR2: SQVTM and ANQGSEA. The CDR3 DNA reads as TGCAGCGTATCGGCAGGTACCTACTACGAGCAGTACTTC. This codes for CSVSAGTYYEQYF.

This chain joins TRBV5-1 and TRBJ1-1, with TRBD1 as a possible D gene (6 bases). Germline V gene lookup returns CDR1 SGHRS and CDR2 YFSETQ. This CDR3 has 14 residues. Deletions cut 1 base from V and 3 bases from J, with 10 bases between. In DNA, the CDR3 is TGCGCCAGCAGCTTGCAGGGGTGGGACACTGAAGCTTTCTTT. Protein product: CASSLQGWDTEAFF. Filled out from reference TRBV5-1 and TRBJ1-1, the complete variable domain reads KAGVTQTPRYLIKTRGQQVTLSCSPISGHRSVSWYQQTPGQGLQFLFEYFSETQRNKGNFPGRFSGRQFSNSRSEMNVSTLELGDSALYLCASSLQGWDTEAFFGQGTRLTVV.

The V and J genes are TRBV23-1 and TRBJ2-2; 9 bases match TRBD1. TRBV23-1 is reported as an ORF; its role is uncertain. This CDR3 is 14 amino acids long. Trimming took 7 bases from V and 1 from J; bases not matched to a gene: 1. The CDR3 spells CASKGQGNTGELFF. CDR3 coding DNA: TGCGCCAGCAAGGGACAGGGGAACACCGGGGAGCTGTTTTTT.

This clone has just one count. The chain joins TRBV14 to TRBJ1-2; 8 bases align to TRBD1. Germline CDR1 is SGHDN and CDR2 is FVKESK. The CDR3 has 16 residues. J was trimmed by 4 bases and V by 4 bases; bases with no gene match: 11. The chain's CDR3 is CASSPTGQGFSYGYTF. The CDR3, as DNA: TGTGCCAGCAGCCCAACAGGACAGGGCTTTTCCTATGGCTACACCTTC.

The chain recombines TRBV27 with TRBJ2-1; D might be TRBD1 (5 bases). The V end lost 0 bases, the J end lost 7 bases, and 10 bases lay between the germline ends. Germline-derived CDR1 and CDR2 are MNHEY and SMNVEV (reference sequence). CDR3 size: 14 residues. CDR3 protein: CASSLSQGRNEQFF. CDR3 coding DNA: TGTGCCAGCAGTTTATCTCAGGGTAGGAATGAGCAGTTCTTC.

For this clone: At one end the junction does not follow the germline gene, possibly because of a read error. This sequence joins TRBV5-1 and TRBJ2-7; maybe TRBD1 (7 bases). CDR3 size: 13 residues. CDR1 is SGHRS, CDR2 YFSETQ, per germline. CDR3 bases: TGCGCCAGCAGCTTTGAGGGGGCGGGGTCCTCGTCCTTC. It is translated as CASSFEGAGSSSF.

On this clone: Other DNA sequences in this specimen translate into the identical CDR3. The chain links TRBV5-1 to TRBJ2-7; tentatively, D is TRBD2 (6 bases). V was cut by 0 bases and J by 2 bases, with 9 bases left in between. The germline CDR1 and CDR2 sequences are SGHRS and YFSETQ. The CDR3 contains 14 residues. The CDR3 protein is CASSLAAGTYEQYF. The CDR3 coding sequence is TGCGCCAGCAGCTTGGCGGCGGGGACCTACGAGCAGTACTTC. The full variable domain, completed using reference TRBV5-1 and TRBJ2-7, is KAGVTQTPRYLIKTRGQQVTLSCSPISGHRSVSWYQQTPGQGLQFLFEYFSETQRNKGNFPGRFSGRQFSNSRSEMNVSTLELGDSALYLCASSLAAGTYEQYFGPGTRLTVT.

The rearrangement uses TRBV29-1 and TRBJ2-3; possible D gene TRBD1, 6 bases. Trimming stripped 5 bases from V and 0 bases from J, with 15 bases between. Germline V gene sequence: CDR1 SQVTM, CDR2 ANQGSEA. CDR3 length equals 15 residues. The CDR3 reads CSVRPEGGSTDTQYF. The CDR3 nucleotides read TGCAGCGTTAGACCCGAAGGGGGTAGCACAGATACGCAGTATTTT.

In its sample, this clone was seen once. The sample contains more than one DNA sequence encoding this CDR3. This chain connects TRBV6-1 to TRBJ1-5; D is unresolved. Germline V gene lookup returns CDR1 MNHNS and CDR2 SASEGT. The V and J ends lost 5 bases and 1 base respectively, with 0 bases between them. CDR3 size: 11 residues. The CDR3 nucleotides are TGTGCCAGCAGTAGCAATCAGCCCCAGCATTTT. Its translation: CASSSNQPQHF.

This chain uses TRBV7-2 with TRBJ1-1; D not resolved. Per germline, CDR1 SGHTA and CDR2 FQGNSA. V lost 5 bases and J lost 6, with 22 bases in between. The CDR3 is 16 residues long. For the CDR3, the DNA is TGTGCCAGCAGCCCTAGGCTTAGGACGCCAGTCGCTGAAGCTTTCTTT. It encodes CASSPRLRTPVAEAFF. Full variable domain (remainder filled in from reference TRBV7-2 and TRBJ1-1): GAGVSQSPSNKVTEKGKDVELRCDPISGHTALYWYRQSLGQGLEFLIYFQGNSAPDKSGLPSDRFSAERTGGSVSTLTIQRTQQEDSAVYLCASSPRLRTPVAEAFFGQGTRLTVV.

This clone showed up just once. The chain links TRBV9 to TRBJ2-1, with 10 bases identical to TRBD2. This CDR3 contains 15 residues. J lost 8 bases, V lost 3 bases, and 8 bases had no gene match. Looked up from germline, CDR1 is SGDLS and CDR2 is YYNGEE. Here the CDR3 reads CASSDPAGGRYEQFF. The CDR3 DNA reads TGTGCCAGCAGCGACCCAGCGGGAGGGCGGTATGAGCAGTTCTTC.

The count of this clone is one. V usage is TRBV5-1 and J usage is TRBJ2-2; possible D gene TRBD2, 5 bases. V dropped 2 bases and J dropped 6 bases, with 11 bases sitting between them. This CDR3 spans 14 amino acids. Germline lookup yields CDR1 SGHRS and CDR2 YFSETQ. This CDR3 reads CASSFGAGPGELFF. In DNA form, the CDR3 reads TGCGCCAGCAGCTTTGGTGCGGGCCCCGGGGAGCTGTTTTTT.

A single count supports this clone. Other DNA variants within this sample encode the same CDR3. The chain links TRBV5-1 to TRBJ1-1, with a tentative D call TRBD1 (5 bases). In germline, CDR1 is SGHRS, CDR2 YFSETQ. This CDR3 has 15 amino acids. V was cut by 1 base and J by 1 base, with 11 bases left in between. DNA of the CDR3: TGCGCCAGCAGCTTGTCGGGGGTCAGGAACACTGAAGCTTTCTTT. Translating it yields CASSLSGVRNTEAFF.

CDR3 protein: CASSRDTNTEAFF. DNA for the CDR3: TGTGCCAGCAGCCGGGACACCAACACTGAAGCTTTCTTT. V gene TRBV6-5 combines with J gene TRBJ1-1; perhaps TRBD1 as D (6 bases). This CDR3 contains 13 residues. Looked up from germline, CDR1 is MNHEY and CDR2 is SVGAGI. The V end lost 6 bases, the J end lost 2 bases, and 10 bases lay between the germline ends.

The CDR3 DNA is TGTGCCAGCAGGTCCGGGACAGGGGAAGGCTACACCTTC. Translating gives CASRSGTGEGYTF. This chain connects TRBV5-4 to TRBJ1-2, with 10 bases aligning to TRBD1. The CDR3 contains 13 residues. Germline CDR1 and CDR2: SGHNT and YYREEE (reference sequence). Trimming took 5 bases from V and 8 from J; bases not matched to a gene: 6.

CDR3 coding DNA: TGTGCCATCAGTGATATTTTGGGGGGCGAGGTTGCAGAGACCCAGTACTTC. Translating gives CAISDILGGEVAETQYF. The chain carries TRBV10-3 and TRBJ2-5; D possibly matches TRBD1 or TRBD2 (6 bases each). The CDR3 is made up of 17 amino acids. The ends were cut back, 3 bases at V and 4 bases at J, with 21 bases in the middle. The V gene's germline CDR1 is ENHRY and CDR2 SYGVKD.

The chain carries TRBV28 and TRBJ1-2, with D possibly TRBD1 on 5 matching bases. Germline lookup yields CDR1 MDHEN and CDR2 SYDVKM. The CDR3 is 13 residues long. Trimming stripped 10 bases from V and 10 bases from J, with 22 bases between. The CDR3 sequence is CATTIPTGPNYTF. The DNA of the CDR3 is TGTGCCACCACGATCCCCACAGGCCCTAACTACACCTTC.

J is TRBJ2-4 and V is TRBV28, with D perhaps matching TRBD1 (6 bases). The CDR3 has 15 residues. Trimming removed 5 bases at V and 2 bases at J, with 13 bases between. Per germline, CDR1 MDHEN and CDR2 SYDVKM. The CDR3 DNA follows: TGTGCCAGCAGTCCTTGGACAGAACCCAAAAACATTCAGTACTTC. Protein sequence: CASSPWTEPKNIQYF.

The V gene is TRBV30, the J gene TRBJ2-3, with D possibly being TRBD1 or TRBD2 (5 bases each). The V end lost 2 bases, the J end lost 6 bases, and 12 bases lay between the germline ends. Germline V lookup: CDR1 GTSNPN, CDR2 SVGIG (reference sequence). The CDR3 extends over 13 amino acids. CDR3 region: CAWSQGREDTQYF. The CDR3 DNA sequence: TGTGCCTGGAGTCAGGGACGTGAGGATACGCAGTATTTT.

This chain connects TRBV6-5 to TRBJ2-7; 13 nucleotides agree with TRBD2. From germline, CDR1 is MNHEY and CDR2 SVGAGI. J gave up 2 bases and V 6 bases, and 4 bases lay outside the gene matches. The CDR3 contains 15 residues. The CDR3: CASRIGLAGAYEQYF. CDR3 in DNA: TGTGCCAGCAGGATCGGACTAGCGGGAGCCTACGAGCAGTACTTC.

The chain couples TRBV12-5 to TRBJ2-7; a possible D gene is TRBD2 (6 bases). There are 13 residues in the CDR3. The germline gives CDR1 LGHNT, CDR2 FRNRAP. The V gene lost 0 bases and the J gene lost 7 bases, with 10 bases spanning the gap. The chain's CDR3 is CASGLVLGGEQYF. The CDR3 DNA reads TGTGCTAGTGGTTTGGTACTTGGAGGGGAGCAGTACTTC.

The table lists this clone with a count of one. Other nucleotide sequences from this sample produce the same CDR3. The chain employs TRBV28 and TRBJ1-1; D may be TRBD1 (5 bases). The CDR3 length is 13 residues. Looked up from germline, CDR1 is MDHEN and CDR2 is SYDVKM. Trimming stripped 2 bases from V and 5 bases from J, with 9 bases between. CDR3 protein: CASSLGRVTEAFF. The CDR3 coding sequence is TGTGCCAGCAGTTTAGGCAGGGTGACTGAAGCTTTCTTT.

V usage is TRBV5-1 and J usage is TRBJ1-2; 8 nucleotides align to TRBD1. Germline CDR1 reads SGHRS; CDR2 reads YFSETQ. With V trimmed by 2 bases and J by 3 bases, 15 bases remained unmatched. The CDR3 runs 18 residues. The CDR3 protein is CASSFQPGQAPFDYGYTF. The CDR3 DNA reads as TGCGCCAGCAGCTTTCAACCGGGACAGGCCCCTTTTGACTATGGCTACACCTTC.

The rearrangement joins TRBV6-1 to TRBJ2-7; D is undetermined. V was shortened by 4 bases and J by 4 bases, with 11 bases between the two germline ends. The CDR3 has 13 residues. CDR1 MNHNS and CDR2 SASEGT come from the germline V gene. The CDR3 nucleotides read TGTGCCAGCAGTGGATCCTCCAGGTACGAGCAGTACTTC. This gives the protein CASSGSSRYEQYF.